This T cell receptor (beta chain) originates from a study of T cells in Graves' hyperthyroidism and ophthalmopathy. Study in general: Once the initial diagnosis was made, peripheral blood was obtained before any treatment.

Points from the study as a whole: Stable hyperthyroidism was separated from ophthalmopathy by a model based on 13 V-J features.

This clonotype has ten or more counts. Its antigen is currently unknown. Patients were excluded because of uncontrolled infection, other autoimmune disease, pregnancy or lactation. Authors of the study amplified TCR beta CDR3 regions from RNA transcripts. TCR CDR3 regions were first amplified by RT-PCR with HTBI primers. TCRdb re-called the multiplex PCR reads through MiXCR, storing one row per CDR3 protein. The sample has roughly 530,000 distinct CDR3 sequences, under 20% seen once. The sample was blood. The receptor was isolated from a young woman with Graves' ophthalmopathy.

The chain's CDR3 is CAITGGRGADNEQFF. CDR3 nucleotide sequence: TGTGCCATTACGGGGGGGCGGGGGGCCGACAATGAGCAGTTCTTC. V usage is TRBV2 and J usage is TRBJ2-1, with 8 bases matching TRBD2. This CDR3 has 15 residues. In germline, CDR1 is SNHLY, CDR2 FYNNEI. The ends lost 10 bases at V and 5 bases at J; junction bases unmatched: 13. Together with reference TRBV2 and TRBJ2-1, the CDR3 gives the full variable domain: EPEVTQTPSHQVTQMGQEVILRCVPISNHLYFYWYRQILGQKVEFLVSFYNNEISEKSEIFDDQFSVERPDGSNFTLKIRSTKLEDSAMYFCAITGGRGADNEQFFGPGTRLTVL.